These T cell receptor beta chains were read from a single sample in a study of CD8 T cells in ankylosing spondylitis. TCRdb reprocessed the 5' RACE reads with MiXCR, giving one entry per CDR3 protein. This table holds 200,000 to 250,000 distinct CDR3 sequences, 18% found once. Specimen: blood, either unsorted or a sorted T cell fraction (not recorded which). The receptors come from a male donor with ankylosing spondylitis. CDR3s include the opening cysteine and the closing phenylalanine or tryptophan.

>TRBJ2-7|TRBV7-9|15
CASSSSLVGSHEQYF
>TRBJ2-3|TRBV20-1|20
CSARDPVAGGPSLSTDTQYF
>TRBJ2-1|TRBV12-3/TRBV12-4|12
CASSFGGILQFF
>TRBJ2-7|TRBV29-1|14
CSVDFQGRTNEQYF
>TRBJ2-3|TRBV12-3/TRBV12-4|13
CASSFATEDTQYF
>TRBJ2-1|TRBV7-2|14
CASSLVLGGEEQFF
>TRBJ2-7|TRBV20-1|15
CSAPRPEGHSYEQYF
>TRBJ2-7|TRBV4-2|17
CASSQVRAGAGSYEQYF
>TRBJ2-7|TRBV12-3/TRBV12-4|15
CASSPLAGSSYEQYF
>TRBJ2-7|TRBV29-1|15
CSVANVAGEGYEQYF
>TRBJ2-1|TRBV15|15
CATSRGQGFYNEQFF
>TRBJ2-7|TRBV4-1|18
CASSRLPSGSMGFDEQYF
>TRBJ1-1|TRBV5-6|15
CASSRDRGPDTEAFF
>TRBJ1-6|TRBV13|14
CASSLLANGSPLHF
>TRBJ2-7|TRBV28|21
CASSFAPGASGRASTSHEQYF
>TRBJ2-3|TRBV11-1|20
CASSPRDGTSEEGFTDTQYF
>TRBJ1-1|TRBV11-2|14
CASSLNPPNTEAFF
>TRBJ2-2|TRBV12-3/TRBV12-4|12
CASSQYTGELFF
>TRBJ2-3|TRBV7-8|17
CASSLSSSGGATDTQYF
>TRBJ1-6|TRBV4-3|17
CASSQVPPSSYNSPLHF
>TRBJ2-3|TRBV12-3/TRBV12-4|15
CASSFRTSGADTQYF
>TRBJ2-1|TRBV20-1|12
CSASGGYNEQFF
>TRBJ2-3|TRBV7-3|14
CASSTGLGADTQYF
>TRBJ1-2|TRBV2|14
CASSDPGDFYGYTF
>TRBJ2-7|TRBV6-2/TRBV6-3|14
CASSTDRTSYEQYF
>TRBJ2-7|TRBV11-2|15
CASSLDRGWSDEQYF
>TRBJ2-2|TRBV7-3|14
CASSLGPYTGELFF
>TRBJ2-1|TRBV11-3|15
CASSLRAGSYNEQFF
>TRBJ2-1|TRBV4-3|14
CASSQASMAPEQFF
>TRBJ1-1|TRBV7-9|12
CASSSMGTEAFF
>TRBJ2-3|TRBV28|17
CASSFEATGGASDTQYF
>TRBJ2-7|TRBV7-2|15
CASSLEVGPSYEQYF
>TRBJ2-1|TRBV13|15
CASSHGAGVNDEQFF